The 9 T cell receptor beta chains listed next were all sequenced from one sample in a study of CD8+ T cells in alopecia areata. Treatment indicated: oral pan-JAK inhibitor, 5-10 mg twice daily. After isolation, RNA underwent reverse transcription to generate cDNA as the sequencing template. Sequencing used immunoSEQ multiplex PCR; TCRdb keeps in-frame clones, though not all of them. There are some 220,000 clones in the sample; roughly 56% occur only once, and 1.5% to 2% lies in the top ten. The source material was CD4+ T cells sorted from blood, sampled at week 4, from a patient treated with tofacitinib. Receptors were obtained from a human donor with alopecia areata.

This clone has a handful of counts. The DNA of the CDR3 is TGCAGCGTTGAATGGGGGAACACTGAAGCTTTCTTT. Its protein is CSVEWGNTEAFF. This sequence joins TRBV29-1 and TRBJ1-1; D is unresolved. Per the germline V gene, CDR1 is SQVTM and CDR2 is ANQGSEA. The CDR3 runs 12 residues. Trimming shortened V by 2 bases and J by 1 base, and 5 bases separated the two germline ends. The full variable domain, its missing parts supplied by reference TRBV29-1 and TRBJ1-1, is SAVISQKPSRDICQRGTSLTIQCQVDSQVTMMFWYRQQPGQSLTLIATANQGSEATYESGFVIDKFPISRPNLTFSTLTVSNMSPEDSSIYLCSVEWGNTEAFFGQGTRLTVV.

This chain links TRBV5-6 with TRBJ2-7, with TRBD2 identical over 9 bases. Germline loops: CDR1 SGHDT, CDR2 YYEEEE. The V gene end was trimmed by 3 bases and the J gene end by 6 bases; junction bases not matched to a gene: 13. The CDR3 loop spans 16 amino acids. The DNA for the CDR3 is TGTGCCAGCAGCTCACTAGTAGCGGGGGCTAGCAGCGAGCAGTACTTC. The encoded protein is CASSSLVAGASSEQYF.

This chain joins TRBV5-6 and TRBJ1-2, with 7 positions matching TRBD1. The CDR3 has 14 amino acids. Unmatched junction bases numbered 8, after V lost 1 base and J lost 8 bases. Germline V gives CDR1 SGHDT, CDR2 YYEEEE. This chain's CDR3 is CASSLPWQGGGYTF. The DNA of the CDR3 is TGTGCCAGCAGCTTGCCTTGGCAAGGGGGCGGCTACACCTTC.

This clone was detected only a few times. The chain is built from TRBV5-5 and TRBJ1-5; no clear D. The ends were cut back, 0 bases at V and 5 bases at J, with 3 bases in the middle. CDR1 SGHKS and CDR2 YYEKEE come from the germline V gene (reference sequence). The CDR3 is 12 amino acids. CDR3 region: CASSLGDQPQHF. In DNA, the CDR3 is TGTGCCAGCAGCTTGGGGGATCAGCCCCAGCATTTT.

This clone was recorded once. The rearrangement links TRBV29-1 to TRBJ1-1, with D possibly TRBD1 on 6 matching bases. Germline V gene sequence: CDR1 SQVTM, CDR2 ANQGSEA. V lost 7 bases and J 3 bases, leaving 21 bases between the germline ends. CDR3 length equals 15 residues. CDR3 nucleotide sequence: TGCAGCGGCGGAAGGGGGAGCGGTATGGACACTGAAGCTTTCTTT. Residues: CSGGRGSGMDTEAFF.

This clone was counted only a few times. The genes are TRBV28 and TRBJ2-5; a weak D match, TRBD1 (6 bases). V gave up 7 bases and J gave up 2 bases, with 11 bases separating them. CDR1 and CDR2 from the germline V gene are MDHEN and SYDVKM. This CDR3 has 13 amino acids. The CDR3 here is CASKFGQQETQYF. CDR3 sequence (DNA): TGTGCCAGCAAGTTCGGACAGCAAGAGACCCAGTACTTC.

This chain uses TRBV29-1 with TRBJ2-7, with D possibly being TRBD1 or TRBD2 (7 bases each). V lost 6 bases and J lost 1, with 16 bases in between. The germline V gene has CDR1 SQVTM and CDR2 ANQGSEA. This CDR3 has 14 amino acids. CDR3 nucleotide sequence: TGCAGCGTCGGGGGGACAGTCGGATCCTACGAGCAGTACTTC. Residues: CSVGGTVGSYEQYF.

Here the CDR3 DNA reads TGTGCCAGCTCACCAGAACCCATCAGGGGTTTTGAGCAGTACTTC. As protein: CASSPEPIRGFEQYF. The chain links TRBV18 to TRBJ2-7, with D perhaps TRBD1 (6 bases). V lost 2 bases, J lost 7 bases, and 18 bases lay in between. The CDR3 is 15 amino acids. Germline CDR1 reads KGHSH; CDR2 reads LQKENI.

This chain joins TRBV7-2 and TRBJ2-7; D is ambiguous. V lost 5 bases and J 2 bases, leaving 19 bases between the germline ends. Germline V CDR1 and CDR2: SGHTA, FQGNSA. CDR3 length: 16 amino acids. The CDR3 reads CASSPPRRQLAYEQYF. DNA for the CDR3: TGTGCCAGCAGCCCTCCCCGACGACAACTTGCCTACGAGCAGTACTTC.